These T cell receptor beta chains were read from a single sample in a study of regulatory T cells in long-lasting Graves disease. Each CDR3 protein is one row after TCRdb ran MiXCR on the multiplex PCR reads. This sample has 440,000 or so distinct CDR3 sequences, with 15% to 20% found just once. These data also formed part of another study, on T cells in Graves' hyperthyroidism and ophthalmopathy.

The specimen comprised peripheral blood mononuclear cells (PBMCs), sampled at new diagnosis, from a patient treated with antithyroid drugs. These receptor sequences come from a woman in her thirties with Graves disease. Each CDR3 is given with its conserved first and last residue. Each record gives: V gene, J gene, D gene, clone size, CDR3 DNA, CDR3 protein. A D gene is named only where the DNA matches it firmly. Clone size, where shown, is once, few, many, or a class for clones that have expanded.

TRBV28	TRBJ2-1	NA	few	TGTGCCAGCAGATCCGAATTCAGTGGCTCCTACAATGAGCAGTTCTTC	CASRSEFSGSYNEQFF
TRBV14	TRBJ1-1	NA	many	TGTGCCAGCAGCCAAGACGGGGGGAGGAGGAACACTGAAGCTTTCTTT	CASSQDGGRRNTEAFF
TRBV29-1	TRBJ1-1	NA	few	TGCAGCGTTGGGTCGGGGGCTGAAGCTTTCTTT	CSVGSGAEAFF
TRBV6-1	TRBJ1-5	TRBD1	NA	TGTGCCAGCAATTCGGACAGGGTGAGTCAGCCCCAGCATTTT	CASNSDRVSQPQHF
TRBV29-1	TRBJ2-3	TRBD2	NA	TGCAGCGTCCTACTAGCGGGCGATACGCAGTATTTT	CSVLLAGDTQYF
TRBV27	TRBJ1-5	TRBD1	many	TGTGCCAGCAGTGGCAGGGGGACCCAGCCCCAGCATTTT	CASSGRGTQPQHF
TRBV20-1	TRBJ2-5	NA	few	TGCAGTGCTCAGGGCAGGGAAAGGTTGGAGACCCAGTACTTC	CSAQGRERLETQYF
TRBV6-5	TRBJ2-7	NA	many	TGTGCCAGCAGTTACACACGGGACCGTTACGAGCAGTACTTC	CASSYTRDRYEQYF
TRBV4-1	TRBJ2-3	NA	NA	TGCGCCAGCAGCCAAGATCGGCCGGATACGCAGTATTTT	CASSQDRPDTQYF
TRBV5-1	TRBJ1-1	NA	many	TGCGCCAGCAGCTTGAGTTGGCAGGGCGCTGAAGCTTTCTTT	CASSLSWQGAEAFF
TRBV5-1	TRBJ1-1	NA	few	TGCGCCAGCAGGATGAGGCCCCGGGACACTGAAGCTTTCTTT	CASRMRPRDTEAFF
TRBV10-3	TRBJ2-5	TRBD1	many	TGTGCCATCAGAGACGGACAGGGGCGGCCCGAGACCCAGTACTTC	CAIRDGQGRPETQYF
TRBV11-1	TRBJ2-7	TRBD2	NA	TGTGCCAGCAGCTTAGCCGGCGGGAGTGTCAACGAGCAGTACTTC	CASSLAGGSVNEQYF
TRBV28	TRBJ2-5	TRBD1	NA	TGTGCCAGCGGTTTTTTACAGGGGAGACGGGAAGAGACCCAGTACTTC	CASGFLQGRREETQYF
TRBV20-1	TRBJ1-1	NA	few	TGCAGTGCTAGAGAGGGGGCTAGGACTGAAGCTTTCTTT	CSAREGARTEAFF
TRBV7-9	TRBJ2-2	NA	many	TGTGCCAGCAGCCCGCTAAGAGGGGCGAGCACCGGGGAGCTGTTTTTT	CASSPLRGASTGELFF
TRBV24-1	TRBJ2-6	NA	few	TGTGCCACCAGTGATACAAGGGGTGGTGGGGCCAACGTCCTGACTTTC	CATSDTRGGGANVLTF
TRBV27	TRBJ2-6	NA	many	TGTGCCAGCAGTTCCTGGGGCGGTGGGGCCAACGTCCTGACTTTC	CASSSWGGGANVLTF
TRBV20-1	TRBJ2-4	TRBD1	NA	TGCAGTGCGAGACCACCGACAGGGTGGACTGGATATCAGTACTTC	CSARPPTGWTGYQYF
TRBV7-2	TRBJ2-3	TRBD2	few	TGTGCCAGCAGCCCTGGGACTAGCGGGAGAAGCACAGATACGCAGTATTTT	CASSPGTSGRSTDTQYF
TRBV20-1	TRBJ1-1	NA	many	TGCAGTGCTAGAGAGGGCATTCTTGAAGCTTTCTTT	CSAREGILEAFF
TRBV20-1	TRBJ2-4	TRBD1	many	TGCAGTGCCAAACAGGGGGCGCGTCGGAACATTCAGTACTTC	CSAKQGARRNIQYF
TRBV27	TRBJ2-7	NA	many	TGTGCCAGCAGCCATCACCGAACCTCCGGGACCTCCTACGAGCAGTACTTC	CASSHHRTSGTSYEQYF
TRBV12-3/TRBV12-4	TRBJ1-2	NA	NA	TGTGCCAGCAGCCCCAATGGGCTCACCAGGGGCTACACCTTC	CASSPNGLTRGYTF
TRBV4-2	TRBJ1-3	NA	NA	TGTGCCAGCAGCCAAGATGAGCCCCGCGGAAACACCATATATTTT	CASSQDEPRGNTIYF
TRBV11-2	TRBJ2-5	NA	many	TGTGCCAGCAGCCTCCAACAGGGGAGGCGCGACTTC	CASSLQQGRRDF
TRBV5-6	TRBJ2-1	TRBD2	many	TGTGCCAGCAGCTTAGCGGGAGCTCTCTCCTACAATGAGCAGTTCTTC	CASSLAGALSYNEQFF
TRBV7-9	TRBJ2-7	TRBD2	NA	TGTGCCAGCAGCCCTGGGACTAGCGACGAGCAGTACTTC	CASSPGTSDEQYF
TRBV2	TRBJ2-5	NA	medium-sized	TGTGCCAGCAGGAACTGGGGGCAGGGTGGTATAGAGACCCAGTACTTC	CASRNWGQGGIETQYF
TRBV5-1	TRBJ2-3	TRBD2	NA	TGCGCCAGCAGCGCGTTAGCGGGAGGTGGCACAGATACGCAGTATTTT	CASSALAGGGTDTQYF
TRBV7-9	TRBJ2-1	NA	many	TGTGCCAGCAGCTCATTAGTAGTTGGGGGACGTCTTAGCAATGAGCAGTTCTTC	CASSSLVVGGRLSNEQFF
TRBV10-3	TRBJ2-7	NA	many	TGTGCCATCAGTTTTAAGAACTACGAGCAGTACTTC	CAISFKNYEQYF
TRBV19	TRBJ2-1	TRBD2	NA	TGTGCCAGTACAACAGGTGGTAGCGGGAGCTCAAAAGGGAACAATGAGCAGTTCTTC	CASTTGGSGSSKGNNEQFF
TRBV5-1	TRBJ2-3	TRBD1	many	TGCGCCAGCAGCTTGGAACAGGGGAGAGATACGCAGTATTTT	CASSLEQGRDTQYF
TRBV7-8	TRBJ2-2	NA	NA	TGTGCCAGCAGCTTAGACAGAAACACCGGGGAGCTGTTTTTT	CASSLDRNTGELFF
TRBV5-1	TRBJ1-2	NA	many	TGCGCCAGCAGCTTGTCCTTTGACAGCAGCCGCCACTCTAACTATGGCTACACCTTC	CASSLSFDSSRHSNYGYTF
TRBV2	TRBJ1-5	TRBD1	many	TGTGCCAGCAGTGGACAGGGCCGACAGCCCCAGCATTTT	CASSGQGRQPQHF
TRBV7-9	TRBJ2-7	TRBD1	many	TGTGCCAGCAGCAAGGGACAGGGAACCTACGAGCAGTACTTC	CASSKGQGTYEQYF
TRBV5-1	TRBJ2-3	NA	NA	TGCGCCAGCAGCCCGGAGACTATCTTGACAGATACGCAGTATTTT	CASSPETILTDTQYF
TRBV28	TRBJ1-1	NA	NA	TGTGCCAGCAGTATTTCCTACAGGAGTCGGACTGAAGCTTTCTTT	CASSISYRSRTEAFF
TRBV6-1	TRBJ2-1	TRBD1	NA	TGTGCCAGCGGGGACAGGATCTACAATGAGCAGTTCTTC	CASGDRIYNEQFF